This passage covers 2 T cell receptor beta chains from one sample sequenced in a study of early stage breast cancer tumors. Method: immunoSEQ multiplex PCR; TCRdb's copy keeps in-frame clones and lacks some. The sample lists about 30,000 clones, 55% to 75% occurring once. Sequencing was carried out using blood. Receptors were obtained from a person in their fifties or sixties with breast cancer.

The gene calls are TRBV27 and TRBJ1-6; D ambiguous. V lost 3 bases and J lost 6, with 12 bases in between. The CDR3 covers 15 residues. CDR1 and CDR2 from the germline V gene are MNHEY and SMNVEV (reference sequence). This CDR3 reads CASSLEERSNSPLHF. DNA for the CDR3: TGTGCCAGCAGTTTGGAGGAGAGGAGTAATTCACCCCTCCACTTT.

This clone was seen more than once but under ten times. V is TRBV7-9 and J is TRBJ2-7; the match to TRBD2 covers 13 bases. After removal of 5 bases from V and 3 bases from J, the junction contained 13 bases not matched to a gene. CDR3 size: 18 residues. Germline lookup yields CDR1 SEHNR and CDR2 FQNEAQ (reference sequence). The CDR3 DNA reads TGTGCCAGCAGCAGACTAGCGGGAGGCGTTGGCTTGGTCTACGAGCAGTACTTC. Translated, it gives CASSRLAGGVGLVYEQYF.